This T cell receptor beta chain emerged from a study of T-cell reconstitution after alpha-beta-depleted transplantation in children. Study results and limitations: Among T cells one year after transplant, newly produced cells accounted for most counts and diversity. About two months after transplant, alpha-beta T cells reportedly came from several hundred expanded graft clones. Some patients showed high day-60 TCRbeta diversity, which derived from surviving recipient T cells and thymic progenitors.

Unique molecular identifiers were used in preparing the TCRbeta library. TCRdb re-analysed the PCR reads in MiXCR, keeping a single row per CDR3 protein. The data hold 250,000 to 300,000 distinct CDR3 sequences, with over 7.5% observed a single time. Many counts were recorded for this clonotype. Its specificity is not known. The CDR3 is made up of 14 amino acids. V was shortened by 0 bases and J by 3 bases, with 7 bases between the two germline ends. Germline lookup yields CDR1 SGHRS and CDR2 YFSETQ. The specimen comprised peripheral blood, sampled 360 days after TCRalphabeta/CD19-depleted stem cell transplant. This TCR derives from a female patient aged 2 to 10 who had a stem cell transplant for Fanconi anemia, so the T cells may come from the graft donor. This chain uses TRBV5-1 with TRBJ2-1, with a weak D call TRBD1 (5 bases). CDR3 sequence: CASSLGDSYNEQFF. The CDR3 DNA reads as TGCGCCAGCAGCTTGGGTGACAGCTACAATGAGCAGTTCTTC.